What follows is one TCR beta chain and its context. Method: immunoSEQ multiplex PCR; TCRdb's copy keeps in-frame clones and lacks some. The sample has tens of thousands of clones; 70% to 90% are singletons. This entry belongs to a study of PD-L1 blockade in urothelial cancer. About the study: Patients commenced atezolizumab in 2014, and it was given at 1,200 mg intravenously every 3 weeks. About 85% of the roughly 29 patients comprised males who had bladder-origin urothelial cancer.

The CDR3 is 15 residues long. Germline CDR1 is SGHRS and CDR2 is YFSETQ. Trimming pared 3 bases from V and 8 bases from J, leaving 15 bases between. The sequence derives from a man in his 60s with urothelial cancer. The material sequenced was PBMCs, taken around atezolizumab (anti-PD-L1) treatment. The chain has TRBV5-1 and TRBJ1-6, with D possibly matching TRBD1 (5 bases). The CDR3, as DNA: TGCGCCAGCAGCTCCACGGGGGGGGAGGATTCACCCCTCCACTTT. Translated: CASSSTGGEDSPLHF.